This T cell receptor beta chain is drawn from a study of shared clonotypes between healthy human individuals (TCRdb year 2020). Regarding the study in general: The cohort comprised two women and three men aged 18 to 49 years. Per donor, three plates each were used for CD4 naive and CD4 memory, two for CD8 naive, and one for CD8 memory. To estimate repertoire size and how much clonotypes are shared between individuals, the study performed deep sequencing of blood TCR repertoires from 4 to 6 healthy adults. To increase sequencing depth and limit assay-specific biases, different laboratories used diverse techniques to prepare libraries and sequence TCR repertoires. Leukapheresis yielded between about 0.85 and 10 billion PBMCs per donor. Summary of the overall study and its limitations: Clonotypes shared by all four sorted-subset donors showed higher generation probabilities than non-shared clonotypes. Sampling was restricted to blood, and TCR repertoires in tissue are likely to differ from TCR repertoires in blood. Incomplete sequencing was indicated by rarefaction of sorted-subset datasets, despite the large sequencing depth. Because the study included a small number of donors, the genetic and exposure-history diversity represented was limited. Roughly 5.2% of naive CD4, around 3.5% of naive CD8, 2.3% of memory CD4, and about 0.4% of memory CD8 clonotypes were shared across several donors. Pairwise subsampling led to the expectation that sequencing depth would affect the degree of clonotype sharing among donors. Larger estimated clonotype richness was generally found for naive subsets than for memory subsets.

Donors were healthy HIV-negative adults with no recently reported acute infections or vaccinations. All donors were Caucasian adults living in Nashville, Tennessee, USA. CD4+ T cells were enriched by magnetic negative selection, after which naive cells were positively selected on CD45RA and the negative fraction was taken as the memory subset. Blood was obtained by leukapheresis, after which PBMCs were separated by Ficoll-Histopaque density gradient centrifugation and cryopreserved in liquid nitrogen vapor phase. Analytical flow cytometry was used to check the purity and quantity of each magnetically sorted T cell population. Genomic DNA was isolated from every sorted fraction and measured by UV absorbance on a Nanodrop 2000c. In the case of this clone: Its antigen remains unidentified. Within one base of it there is no much larger clone, and no base qualities were kept.

From the cysteine through the phenylalanine, the CDR3 covers 15 amino acids. Only the CDR3 part of the read is kept: 45 bases, read in frame from the first base. Relative to germline, V is 5 bases shorter and J is 6 bases shorter, with 14 bases between their ends. CDR1 and CDR2, per the germline V gene (reference sequence), are LNHDA and SQIVND. Using the deep immunoSEQ assay, TCR CDR3 regions were amplified from genomic DNA by multiplex PCR. For each cell subset, the extracted genomic DNA was distributed evenly across all wells of several immunoSEQ 96-well plates, and each plate served as one replicate. For sorted subsets, approximately 200 ng of genomic DNA, equivalent to 25,000 to 30,000 T cell genomes, went into each replicate PCR. Purified libraries were measured with a Qubit 3.0 fluorometer, size-checked on a Bioanalyzer 2100, and measured again with the KAPA Library Quantification kit. Each immunoSEQ 96-well plate was sequenced on its own single-read 150-cycle Illumina NextSeq 550 flow cell. Per the authors' processing: Because the immunoSEQ output included only junctional sequences and no quality scores, the filtering could not be the same as the filtering used for full-length reads. To assign V/J genes and CDR3, sequences were annotated using PyIR, a Python wrapper for IgBLAST v1.9, with IMGT germline references. Reads were filtered out if the reads had weak V/J assignments (E-value above 1e-6), no CDR3, stop codons, out-of-frame junctions, or ambiguous translated residues. V3J clonotypes were defined by identical inferred V gene, J gene, and CDR3 amino acid sequence. To compute the percentage overlap between repertoires, the number of shared unique clonotypes was divided by the size of the smaller repertoire. Richness of each repertoire was evaluated using RTK rarefaction, the Chao1 estimator, and Recon v2.1 estimates of unobserved clonotypes. Generation probabilities were computed with OLGA for all TCRbeta clonotypes obtained by the gDNA method from four donors. The immuneACCESS repertoire file appears here via TCRdb, limited to in-frame rearrangements. These files lack a portion of the clones; in checked studies, under half of the deficit traces to unresolved V genes, and the cause of the others is not known. From that table come the V and J calls and clone size; the DNA was used to work out D and trimming. This sample gives hundreds of thousands of clones in total; roughly 70% of them show up just once. The ten largest clones represent under 2% of the sample.

The sequencing input was memory CD4+ T cells sorted from blood. Taken with the paper, the label for cell subset or site translates to: CD45RA-negative fraction. This TCR came from a woman younger than 45 in good health. The rearranged chain carries TRBV19 and TRBJ1-6; 6 matching bases give a weak D call of TRBD1. The nucleotides are TGTGCCAGTAGTGCGACTACAGGGAGTAATTCACCCCTCCACTTT. It translates to CASSATTGSNSPLHF.